The 17 T cell receptor beta chains in this list originate from one sample, sequenced in a study of siplizumab effects on memory and regulatory T cells. Assay: immunoSEQ multiplex PCR; the TCRdb copy retains only in-frame clones and omits some. The table has under 110,000 clones, 80% to 95% seen once; the top ten hold 12%. Sequenced sample: non-Treg CD4+ T cells sorted from blood. These receptors were taken from a human donor in good health.

This clone appeared a single time. J is TRBJ1-3 and V is TRBV10-3, with D unresolved. CDR1 and CDR2 from the germline V gene are ENHRY and SYGVKD. V dropped 4 bases and J dropped 0 bases, with 10 bases sitting between them. The CDR3 consists of 15 residues. CDR3: CAISVPPHSGNTIYF. The CDR3 DNA reads as TGTGCCATCAGTGTCCCACCCCACTCTGGAAACACCATATATTTT.

The chain couples TRBV19 to TRBJ1-5; D gene ambiguous. The CDR3 spans 15 residues. The germline gives CDR1 LNHDA, CDR2 SQIVND (reference sequence). Deletions cut 6 bases from V and 0 bases from J, with 12 bases between. CDR3 DNA: TGTGCCAGTAGAGGGCAGCGGGATAGCAATCAGCCCCAGCATTTT. Translated: CASRGQRDSNQPQHF.

J is TRBJ2-6 and V is TRBV5-1; the D gene is possibly TRBD1 (6 bases). V was shortened by 3 bases and J by 4 bases, with 17 bases between the two germline ends. The CDR3 runs 17 residues. CDR1 and CDR2 from the germline V gene are SGHRS and YFSETQ. Here the CDR3 DNA reads TGCGCCAGCAGCTCTCAGACAGGCGCGGCGGGGGCCAACGTCCTGACTTTC. As protein: CASSSQTGAAGANVLTF.

J is TRBJ2-3 and V is TRBV7-2, with 7 bases aligning to TRBD2. The J segment lost 0 bases and the V segment lost 4 bases, leaving 4 bases of the junction unmatched. Germline V gives CDR1 SGHTA, CDR2 FQGNSA. This CDR3 is 15 amino acids long. CDR3 amino acids: CASSSSGASTDTQYF. DNA for the CDR3: TGTGCCAGCAGCTCCAGCGGGGCTAGCACAGATACGCAGTATTTT.

The chain joins TRBV6-1 to TRBJ2-7; D is ambiguous. The CDR3 loop spans 14 amino acids. The germline CDR1 and CDR2 sequences are MNHNS and SASEGT. The V end lost 4 bases, the J end lost 0 bases, and 10 bases lay between the germline ends. The CDR3, as DNA: TGTGCCAGCAGTGCAGGACGAAGCTCCTACGAGCAGTACTTC. Translated, it gives CASSAGRSSYEQYF.

J is TRBJ1-1 and V is TRBV5-1; D ambiguous. The CDR3 loop spans 15 amino acids. Germline V CDR1 and CDR2: SGHRS, YFSETQ. V was cut by 4 bases and J by 1 base, with 14 bases left in between. In nucleotides, the CDR3 is TGCGCCAGCAGCCTTGGGCCTCGAACGAACACTGAAGCTTTCTTT. Translation: CASSLGPRTNTEAFF.

The V call is TRBV25-1, the J call TRBJ2-7; the match to TRBD2 covers 8 bases. Germline V gives CDR1 MGHDK, CDR2 SYGVNS. There are 16 residues in the CDR3. Trimming took 3 bases from V and 2 from J; bases not matched to a gene: 9. The chain's CDR3 is CASSDLTSDHPYEQYF. The CDR3 nucleotides are TGTGCCAGCAGTGACCTGACTAGCGATCACCCCTACGAGCAGTACTTC.

The chain combines TRBV6-6 with TRBJ2-5; TRBD1 matches 8 bases. CDR1 and CDR2 (germline): MNHNY, SVGAGI (reference sequence). Trimming took 0 bases from V and 5 from J; bases not matched to a gene: 5. The CDR3 has 15 residues. The CDR3 DNA is TGTGCCAGCAGTTACTCGCCCAGGGGGCAGGAGACCCAGTACTTC. Residues: CASSYSPRGQETQYF.

The rearrangement joins TRBV2 to TRBJ2-5; the D gene is possibly TRBD2 (6 bases). Germline CDR1 SNHLY, CDR2 FYNNEI. Trimming shortened V by 6 bases and J by 1 base, and 9 bases separated the two germline ends. CDR3 length: 13 amino acids. This chain's CDR3 is CASSRDFQETQYF. The CDR3 DNA reads as TGTGCCAGCAGCCGGGACTTCCAAGAGACCCAGTACTTC.

The count of this clone is one. This rearrangement joins TRBV29-1 to TRBJ1-2; D is uncertain. The germline V and J ends were trimmed by 8 bases and 5 bases, with 12 bases remaining between them. The CDR3 runs to 11 residues. The germline V gene has CDR1 SQVTM and CDR2 ANQGSEA. CDR3 coding DNA: TGCAGCACTCGAGTAGGATATGGCTACACCTTC. It is translated as CSTRVGYGYTF.

The V and J genes are TRBV19 and TRBJ2-7, with D perhaps being TRBD1 or TRBD2 (6 bases each). V gave up 3 bases and J gave up 2 bases, with 14 bases separating them. The CDR3 has 15 residues. The germline V gene encodes CDR1 LNHDA and CDR2 SQIVND (reference sequence). For the CDR3, the DNA is TGTGCCAGTAGTATCAAGGGGGGACTGACCTACGAGCAGTACTTC. Its translation: CASSIKGGLTYEQYF. Combining the CDR3 with reference TRBV19 and TRBJ2-7 gives the whole variable domain DGGITQSPKYLFRKEGQNVTLSCEQNLNHDAMYWYRQDPGQGLRLIYYSQIVNDFQKGDIAEGYSVSREKKESFPLTVTSAQKNPTAFYLCASSIKGGLTYEQYFGPGTRLTVT.

V gene TRBV6-5 combines with J gene TRBJ1-6; 12 bases align to TRBD1. The CDR3 has 14 residues. V lost 7 bases and J lost 10; bases outside the gene matches: 5. CDR1 is MNHEY and CDR2 is SVGAGI in the germline V gene. In nucleotides, the CDR3 is TGTGCCAGCACCCCGGGACAGGGGGCCTCACCCCTCCACTTT. As protein: CASTPGQGASPLHF.

CDR3 protein: CATLGGLVTDTQYF. The DNA for the CDR3 is TGTGCCACTTTAGGGGGACTAGTCACAGATACGCAGTATTTT. The chain employs TRBV6-6 and TRBJ2-3; TRBD2 matches 8 bases. The CDR3 sequence is 14 residues long. V lost 10 bases and J lost 2; bases outside the gene matches: 8. Per germline, CDR1 MNHNY and CDR2 SVGAGI (reference sequence).

The chain is built from TRBV5-1 and TRBJ2-3; D call uncertain. V was pared by 4 bases and J by 1 base, with 10 bases between. The CDR3 runs to 14 residues. Germline V gives CDR1 SGHRS, CDR2 YFSETQ. CDR3 in amino acids: CASSPRAGTDTQYF. The CDR3 nucleotides are TGCGCCAGCAGCCCACGTGCTGGCACAGATACGCAGTATTTT.

The chain is built from TRBV9 and TRBJ2-3, with 8 bases that match TRBD2. CDR3 length: 16 amino acids. Unmatched junction bases numbered 6, after V lost 3 bases and J lost 0 bases. Germline V gene sequence: CDR1 SGDLS, CDR2 YYNGEE. This CDR3 is CASSAIAGLSTDTQYF. CDR3 bases: TGTGCCAGCAGCGCAATAGCGGGACTTAGCACAGATACGCAGTATTTT.

V is TRBV29-1 and J is TRBJ2-1; TRBD2 might be the D (6 bases). Germline values: CDR1 SQVTM, CDR2 ANQGSEA. Trimming cost V 7 bases and J 4 bases, with 11 bases left between them. The length of the CDR3 is 12 residues. The DNA of the CDR3 is TGCAGCGCTCGTAGCGGATACAATGAGCAGTTCTTC. Translated, it gives CSARSGYNEQFF.

The chain recombines TRBV5-8 with TRBJ2-1, with TRBD1 identical over 7 bases. This CDR3 has 15 amino acids. Germline lookup yields CDR1 SGHTS and CDR2 YDEGEE. V shed 0 bases, J shed 3 bases, and the junction held 3 bases outside the gene matches. DNA for the CDR3: TGTGCCAGCAGCTTGGGACAGGGAATCTACAATGAGCAGTTCTTC. Protein product: CASSLGQGIYNEQFF.